A selection of T cell receptor beta chains follows, all from one sample in a study of OX40 agonist ivuxolimab in advanced cancers. Measured with immunoSEQ multiplex PCR; TCRdb has only the in-frame clones, and not every one. The sample contains about 19,000 clones, around 83% of which appear only once. The input for sequencing was CD4+ or CD8+ T cells sorted from blood, taken in a trial of the OX40 agonist ivuxolimab. The source of these receptors is an adult with an advanced solid tumor such as melanoma, head and neck, liver or kidney cancer. Each CDR3 is given with its conserved first and last residue. D genes are given only for firm matches. The size entry is marked missing in some rows and otherwise reads once, few, many or a size class.

size	D	J	V	DNA	CDR3
medium-sized	NA	TRBJ1-1	TRBV5-6	TGTGCCAGCAGCTTCCTGGGGAAGAACACTGAAGCTTTCTTT	CASSFLGKNTEAFF
few	NA	TRBJ2-7	TRBV29-1	TGCAGCGTTAGCAAGGGGTTCGAGCAGTACTTC	CSVSKGFEQYF
NA	NA	TRBJ1-4	TRBV4-1	TGCGCCAGCAGCCAAGATACAGGGAGGGATGAAAAACTGTTTTTT	CASSQDTGRDEKLFF
NA	NA	TRBJ1-3	TRBV15	TGTGCCACCAGCAGAGGACGGACGCGAGCTGGAAACACCATATATTTT	CATSRGRTRAGNTIYF
NA	NA	TRBJ2-5	TRBV5-1	TGCGCCAGCAGCGCACAGGGGAGCGGGGAGACCCAGTACTTC	CASSAQGSGETQYF
NA	NA	TRBJ2-7	TRBV7-9	TGTGCCAGCAGCTTAGTCGGGTTAACCTACGAGCAGTACTTC	CASSLVGLTYEQYF
NA	NA	TRBJ2-7	TRBV5-4	TGTGCCAGCAGCTTGGGTTGGGGACGGACCTCCTACGAGCAGTACTTC	CASSLGWGRTSYEQYF
NA	TRBD2	TRBJ2-2	TRBV10-3	TGTGCCATCAGTCCTTGGCGTACTAGCGGGATTCCCGGGGAGCTGTTTTTT	CAISPWRTSGIPGELFF
NA	NA	TRBJ1-4	TRBV28	TGTGCCAGCAGTGACAGGTGGATTGAAAAACTGTTTTTT	CASSDRWIEKLFF
NA	TRBD2	TRBJ2-1	TRBV27	TGTGCCAGCAGTTTAGGGACTAGCAACAATGAGCAGTTCTTC	CASSLGTSNNEQFF
once	NA	TRBJ1-5	TRBV30	TGTGCCTGGAGTTATTGGTCCGGGACTCAGCCCCAGCATTTT	CAWSYWSGTQPQHF
NA	TRBD2	TRBJ2-3	TRBV4-1	TGCGCCAGCAGCCAAGATGGCGGGAGGGCAGATACGCAGTATTTT	CASSQDGGRADTQYF
once	NA	TRBJ2-2	TRBV28	TGTGCCAGCAGTGTGCAGGGGGGCACCGGGGAGCTGTTTTTT	CASSVQGGTGELFF
NA	NA	TRBJ2-7	TRBV5-6	TGTGCCAGCAGCTCCAGGGACTCCTACGAGCAGTACTTC	CASSSRDSYEQYF
NA	NA	TRBJ2-1	TRBV19	TGTGCCAGTAGTATAAAGACGTACAATGAGCAGTTCTTC	CASSIKTYNEQFF
NA	TRBD2	TRBJ2-3	TRBV2	TGTGCCAGCAGTCTACCTGGACTAGCGGTTACAGATACGCAGTATTTT	CASSLPGLAVTDTQYF
few	NA	TRBJ2-7	TRBV5-6	TGTGCCAGCAGCTTCCCGGGTTTGGACGAGCAGTACTTC	CASSFPGLDEQYF
NA	TRBD2	TRBJ2-1	TRBV4-3	TGCGCCAGCAGCCATTCAGCGGGAGGGTGGAATGAGCAGTTCTTC	CASSHSAGGWNEQFF
NA	TRBD2	TRBJ2-7	TRBV29-1	TGCAGCGTTGACGGACTAGCGGGAGGGCAAGGGCAGTACTTC	CSVDGLAGGQGQYF
once	TRBD1	TRBJ2-1	TRBV27	TGTGCCAGCAGTTACGGCGGGACAGGATTCAATGAGCAGTTCTTC	CASSYGGTGFNEQFF
medium-sized	TRBD1	TRBJ2-1	TRBV4-1	TGCGCCAGCAGCCCGCGGACAGGGGGCAATGAGCAGTTCTTC	CASSPRTGGNEQFF
NA	NA	TRBJ1-1	TRBV4-3	TGCGCCAGCAGCCAAGGGGTACCGGGGCGAGGCACTGAAGCTTTCTTT	CASSQGVPGRGTEAFF
NA	NA	TRBJ2-7	TRBV5-1	TGCGCCAGCAGCGTAGGACCGGCTTACGAGCAGTACTTC	CASSVGPAYEQYF
NA	NA	TRBJ2-7	TRBV2	TGTGCCAGCAGGAACCAGGGAACAGGGTACGAGCAGTACTTC	CASRNQGTGYEQYF
few	TRBD1	TRBJ2-3	TRBV7-9	TGTGCCAGCAGCTTAGGGACAGGGGACACAGATACGCAGTATTTT	CASSLGTGDTDTQYF
NA	NA	TRBJ2-7	TRBV5-4	TGTGCCAGCAGCGGTACTACTTACGAGCAGTACTTC	CASSGTTYEQYF
NA	NA	TRBJ1-2	TRBV7-2	TGTGCCAGCAGCCCCCGGACGGGTAATCCCTATGGCTACACCTTC	CASSPRTGNPYGYTF
NA	NA	TRBJ2-7	TRBV5-4	TGTGCCAGCAGCGACGGCGTTTACGAGCAGTACTTC	CASSDGVYEQYF
NA	NA	TRBJ2-1	TRBV11-3	TGTGCCAGCAGCTTAGCCCCCGGCAATGAGCAGTTCTTC	CASSLAPGNEQFF
NA	TRBD2	TRBJ2-1	TRBV7-9	TGTGCCAGCAGCTTAGAAGCGGGAGGGGCCAATGAGCAGTTCTTC	CASSLEAGGANEQFF
NA	TRBD2	TRBJ2-7	TRBV2	TGTGCCAGTATCCCGGGACTAGCGGGCCCTTTATCCTACGAGCAGTACTTC	CASIPGLAGPLSYEQYF
NA	NA	TRBJ2-3	TRBV7-3	TGTGCCAGCAGCTTTTGGGGCTCTAGCACAGATACGCAGTATTTT	CASSFWGSSTDTQYF
NA	NA	TRBJ2-3	TRBV28	TGTGCCAGCACCTTACCCCGGGTTAAAAGGACCGACACAGATACGCAGTATTTT	CASTLPRVKRTDTDTQYF
few	NA	TRBJ1-1	TRBV27	TGTGCCAGCAAAATCTTAAGGGAAAACACTGAAGCTTTCTTT	CASKILRENTEAFF
NA	NA	TRBJ2-7	TRBV5-6	TGTGCCAGCAGCACCTCGGGCGCACGGCAGTACTTC	CASSTSGARQYF
NA	NA	TRBJ2-7	TRBV7-2	TGTGCCAGCAGCCTCGGACTGAGCTACGAGCAGTACTTC	CASSLGLSYEQYF
NA	NA	TRBJ1-1	TRBV7-6	TGTGCCAGCAGCTTAGGAACGGGGGGAGCTTTCTTT	CASSLGTGGAFF
NA	NA	TRBJ1-2	TRBV9	TGTGCCAGCAGCGGGGGCTTGGGGCTTAACTATGGCTACACCTTC	CASSGGLGLNYGYTF
NA	TRBD2	TRBJ2-5	TRBV2	TGTGCCAGCAGGGAACACAGCGGGAGAGGGTGGACCCAGTACTTC	CASREHSGRGWTQYF
once	NA	TRBJ2-3	TRBV30	TGTGCCTGGAGTGTACGACTTGGGGCAGATACGCAGTATTTT	CAWSVRLGADTQYF
NA	NA	TRBJ1-6	TRBV30	TGTGCTTGGAGTATGGGATCACCCCTCCACTTT	CAWSMGSPLHF
NA	NA	TRBJ2-7	TRBV11-2	TGTGCCAGCAGCACCCGAACAGGGTCGGACGAGCAGTACTTC	CASSTRTGSDEQYF